These T cell receptor beta chains were read from a single sample in a study of human T cells and chemical hapten exposure. TCRdb reanalysed the RACE reads using MiXCR and keeps one entry per CDR3 protein. The data hold 95,000 to 100,000 distinct CDR3 sequences, with around 11% observed a single time. The specimen comprised whole blood, sampled in connection with sensitization to the hapten diphenylcyclopropenone (DPC). These receptors were collected from a woman aged 40 to 50 with alopecia areata. Some clones in this sample may be carry-over from other donors' samples. Each CDR3 is given with its conserved first and last residue. The D gene is left open where the match is weak. Only part of the rows carry a size: once, few, many, or a class if the clone is expanded.

TRBJ2-2 NA TRBV4-1 once TGCGCCAGCAGCTCGGGACAAGTAAACACCGGGGAGCTGTTTTTT CASSSGQVNTGELFF
TRBJ2-1 TRBD2 TRBV5-5 NA TGTGCCAGCAGCTTGGTCGCGGGAGGGCCCTACAATGAGCAGTTCTTC CASSLVAGGPYNEQFF
TRBJ2-2 TRBD1 TRBV4-3 NA TGCGCCAGCAGCCAAGATGTTTTTCCGGGGACAGAAAACACCGGGGAGCTGTTTTTT CASSQDVFPGTENTGELFF
TRBJ2-6 TRBD1 TRBV4-3 many TGCGCCAGCAGCCACCAGGGGGCCGGGGCCAACGTCCTGACTTTC CASSHQGAGANVLTF
TRBJ2-4 NA TRBV15 many TGTGCCACCAGCAGAGATGCCAGCGAAGTAGCCAAAAACATTCAGTACTTC CATSRDASEVAKNIQYF
TRBJ1-1 NA TRBV4-3 NA TGCGCCAGCAGCCAAAGGATGGACAGTTTCCGTGGGGACACTGAAGCTTTCTTT CASSQRMDSFRGDTEAFF
TRBJ2-1 NA TRBV7-7 NA TGTGCTAGCAGCTTGCTGAGTGGGCTCAATGAGCAGTTCTTC CASSLLSGLNEQFF
TRBJ1-1 NA TRBV3-1 NA TGTGCCAGCAGCCAATTTACAACAGGCCGTGAAGCTTTCTTT CASSQFTTGREAFF
TRBJ2-3 TRBD1 TRBV29-1 NA TGCAGCGTTGAAGGAGTTATTACAGGGGGGAGCACAGATACGCAGTATTTT CSVEGVITGGSTDTQYF
TRBJ2-3 NA TRBV4-3 few TGCGCCAGCAGCCTCCAAGGTGCGGTCACAGATACGCAGTATTTT CASSLQGAVTDTQYF
TRBJ1-5 NA TRBV29-1 NA TGCAGCGTGGGGATGGTTGACAGGCCCCAGCATTTT CSVGMVDRPQHF
TRBJ2-5 NA TRBV29-1 many TGCAGCGTTGACGGCAGCGCCCAAGAGACCCAGTACTTC CSVDGSAQETQYF
TRBJ2-2 NA TRBV29-1 few TGCAGCGTTGGGCCAGTCCAGAACACCGGGGAGCTGTTTTTT CSVGPVQNTGELFF
TRBJ1-2 NA TRBV29-1 NA TGCAGCGCATGGACCAGCGAACATGGCTACACCTTC CSAWTSEHGYTF
TRBJ2-1 NA TRBV28 many TGTGCCAGCAGTTTATGGGCCGGCTCCTACAATGAGCAGTTCTTC CASSLWAGSYNEQFF
TRBJ2-7 NA TRBV7-9 many TGTGCCAGCAGTCTGACAGTCTACGAGCAGTACTTC CASSLTVYEQYF
TRBJ1-1 NA TRBV30 few TGTGCCTGGACCTCTGGAGTCATGAACACTGAAGCTTTCTTT CAWTSGVMNTEAFF
TRBJ1-2 NA TRBV4-2 NA TGTGCCAGCAGCCAAGATCAACTCAATGGCTACACCTTC CASSQDQLNGYTF
TRBJ1-3 NA TRBV18 few TGTGCCAGCTCACCCCGGGACCCTGGAAACACCATATATTTT CASSPRDPGNTIYF
TRBJ2-4 TRBD2 TRBV20-1 NA TGCAGTGCTCGACGGGACTACGTTCAGTACTTC CSARRDYVQYF
TRBJ2-7 TRBD1 TRBV19 many TGTGCCAGTACCCACCGGGACAGGGCGGGCGAGCAGTACTTC CASTHRDRAGEQYF
TRBJ2-1 NA TRBV4-3 many TGCGCCAGCAGCCAAGATTCTTGGGATACTGGGAATGAGCAGTTCTTC CASSQDSWDTGNEQFF
TRBJ2-2 TRBD2 TRBV4-2 few TGTGCCAGCAGCCAAGTGATAGCGGGAGCCGGGGAGCTGTTTTTT CASSQVIAGAGELFF
TRBJ1-1 NA TRBV7-9 few TGTGCCAGCAGCTACGGACTCGGTGAAGCTTTCTTT CASSYGLGEAFF
TRBJ2-5 NA TRBV12-3/TRBV12-4 few TGTGCCAGCAGTTTTAGGAGGCCCGGGGGCCAAGAGACCCAGTACTTC CASSFRRPGGQETQYF
TRBJ2-6 NA TRBV2 NA TGTGCCAGCACGACAGCTGGGGCCAACGTCCTGACTTTC CASTTAGANVLTF
TRBJ2-5 NA TRBV29-1 NA TGCAGCGTTGAACATGCGACAGCGGCCCCCCAGTACTTC CSVEHATAAPQYF
TRBJ2-1 NA TRBV28 few TGTGCCAGCCTCCGCAATGAGCAGTTCTTC CASLRNEQFF
TRBJ1-3 NA TRBV6-2/TRBV6-3 NA TGTGCCAGCAGTTACTCCACGCGTCCCTCTGGAAACACCATATATTTT CASSYSTRPSGNTIYF
TRBJ2-7 TRBD2 TRBV9 few TGTGCCAGCAGCCTGACCGGGACTAGCGACTACGAGCAGTACTTC CASSLTGTSDYEQYF
TRBJ2-3 TRBD2 TRBV10-3 many TGTGCCATCAAGTCTTCACTAGCGGAAGCAGATACGCAGTATTTT CAIKSSLAEADTQYF
TRBJ1-1 NA TRBV11-2 many TGTGCCAGCAGCTTAGCTTTGGCAGGGCATGAAGCTTTCTTT CASSLALAGHEAFF
TRBJ1-2 NA TRBV20-1 NA TGCAGTGCTAGAGATCCAGGGCTGTCCTATGGCTACACCTTC CSARDPGLSYGYTF
TRBJ2-7 TRBD1 TRBV30 few TGTGCCTGTTCAGGGGGTTCCTACGAGCAGTACTTC CACSGGSYEQYF
TRBJ2-5 NA TRBV19 NA TGTGCCACCGGTCGGGAAAGCGAGACCCAGTACTTC CATGRESETQYF
TRBJ1-2 NA TRBV6-1 NA TGTGCCAGCAGGGAGAACCGGGCTCCGAACTATGGCTACACCTTC CASRENRAPNYGYTF
TRBJ2-4 TRBD1 TRBV29-1 many TGCAGCGTTGGGGACAGGGGGAAAAACATTCAGTACTTC CSVGDRGKNIQYF
TRBJ2-7 NA TRBV12-3/TRBV12-4 NA TGTGCCAGCAGTCGGTTCGCCGAGCAGTACTTC CASSRFAEQYF
TRBJ2-2 TRBD1 TRBV6-1 many TGTGCCAGCAGTGGACAGGGGGACACCGGGGAGCTGTTTTTT CASSGQGDTGELFF
TRBJ2-2 TRBD2 TRBV20-1 many TGCAGTGCTACTCGGGCGACTAGCGGGAACACCGGGGAGCTGTTTTTT CSATRATSGNTGELFF